These T cell receptor beta chains were read from a single sample in a study of beta chain features in type 1 diabetes. The table came from immunoSEQ multiplex PCR; TCRdb's copy has only in-frame clones and leaves some out. In the table there are 900,000 or so clones, around a sixth of which are singletons. The specimen was naive CD4+ T cells from blood. These receptors originate from a woman between 18 and 30 years old in good health. The CDR3 runs from the conserved cysteine through the conserved F or W. Fields, in order: D gene, clone size, V gene, J gene, CDR3 protein, CDR3 DNA. The D gene is left open where the match is weak. Not all rows give a size; the values are once, few, many and, for expanded clones, a class.

D gene: TRBD1
clone size: once
V gene: TRBV28
J gene: TRBJ1-2
CDR3 protein: CANSFGQGVNYGYTF
CDR3 DNA: TGTGCCAACAGTTTTGGACAGGGGGTTAACTATGGCTACACCTTC

D gene: .
clone size: .
V gene: TRBV9
J gene: TRBJ2-3
CDR3 protein: CASSVGRFSTDTQYF
CDR3 DNA: TGTGCCAGCAGCGTAGGACGATTTAGCACAGATACGCAGTATTTT

D gene: .
clone size: .
V gene: TRBV28
J gene: TRBJ2-1
CDR3 protein: CASRYAWEQFF
CDR3 DNA: TGTGCCAGCAGATACGCTTGGGAGCAGTTCTTC

D gene: .
clone size: few
V gene: TRBV7-3
J gene: TRBJ2-1
CDR3 protein: CASSLDSDNEQFF
CDR3 DNA: TGTGCCAGCAGCTTAGATTCAGACAATGAGCAGTTCTTC

D gene: .
clone size: few
V gene: TRBV10-3
J gene: TRBJ2-1
CDR3 protein: CAISESSKQFF
CDR3 DNA: TGTGCCATCAGTGAGTCTTCCAAGCAGTTCTTC

D gene: TRBD1
clone size: few
V gene: TRBV11-2
J gene: TRBJ2-2
CDR3 protein: CASSPRQGPTGELFF
CDR3 DNA: TGTGCCAGCAGCCCACGACAGGGGCCGACCGGGGAGCTGTTTTTT

D gene: .
clone size: .
V gene: TRBV27
J gene: TRBJ1-5
CDR3 protein: CASRRSPDQPQHF
CDR3 DNA: TGTGCCAGCAGAAGGTCACCCGATCAGCCCCAGCATTTT

D gene: .
clone size: .
V gene: TRBV7-9
J gene: TRBJ1-1
CDR3 protein: CASSLEVLGEAFF
CDR3 DNA: TGTGCCAGCAGCTTAGAGGTTTTGGGGGAAGCTTTCTTT

D gene: .
clone size: few
V gene: TRBV21-1
J gene: TRBJ2-1
CDR3 protein: CASPSGSYNEQFF
CDR3 DNA: TGTGCCAGCCCATCAGGCTCCTACAATGAGCAGTTCTTC

D gene: TRBD2
clone size: few
V gene: TRBV10-3
J gene: TRBJ2-1
CDR3 protein: CAISDYRTSGRKNEQFF
CDR3 DNA: TGTGCCATCAGTGACTATCGGACTAGCGGGAGGAAGAATGAGCAGTTCTTC

D gene: .
clone size: few
V gene: TRBV4-2
J gene: TRBJ1-4
CDR3 protein: CASSQPRPATNEKLFF
CDR3 DNA: TGTGCCAGCAGCCAACCCCGACCAGCAACTAATGAAAAACTGTTTTTT

D gene: .
clone size: .
V gene: TRBV9
J gene: TRBJ2-1
CDR3 protein: CASSVDPGKNEQFF
CDR3 DNA: TGTGCCAGCAGCGTAGATCCGGGGAAAAATGAGCAGTTCTTC

D gene: .
clone size: .
V gene: TRBV7-2
J gene: TRBJ2-1
CDR3 protein: CASSLVSGAGSYNEQFF
CDR3 DNA: TGTGCCAGCAGCTTAGTTTCAGGGGCTGGGTCCTACAATGAGCAGTTCTTC

D gene: .
clone size: .
V gene: TRBV12-5
J gene: TRBJ2-1
CDR3 protein: CASGRINSGEQFF
CDR3 DNA: TGTGCTAGTGGCCGGATTAATAGCGGTGAGCAGTTCTTC

D gene: TRBD1
clone size: .
V gene: TRBV5-1
J gene: TRBJ2-1
CDR3 protein: CASSVDRGRNEQFF
CDR3 DNA: TGCGCCAGCAGCGTGGACAGGGGTCGTAATGAGCAGTTCTTC

D gene: .
clone size: few
V gene: TRBV7-9
J gene: TRBJ1-1
CDR3 protein: CANAEWGENTEAFF
CDR3 DNA: TGTGCCAACGCAGAATGGGGAGAGAACACTGAAGCTTTCTTT

D gene: .
clone size: few
V gene: TRBV7-2
J gene: TRBJ1-2
CDR3 protein: CASSLNPQGSYGYTF
CDR3 DNA: TGTGCCAGCAGTCTAAATCCCCAGGGTAGCTATGGCTACACCTTC

D gene: .
clone size: few
V gene: TRBV6-5
J gene: TRBJ1-1
CDR3 protein: CASSYFPSWGNTEAFF
CDR3 DNA: TGTGCCAGCAGTTACTTTCCATCTTGGGGGAACACTGAAGCTTTCTTT

D gene: TRBD1
clone size: few
V gene: TRBV7-9
J gene: TRBJ1-1
CDR3 protein: CASSSDWTGRDTEAFF
CDR3 DNA: TGTGCCAGCAGCTCTGATTGGACAGGACGGGACACTGAAGCTTTCTTT

D gene: .
clone size: .
V gene: TRBV6-6
J gene: TRBJ2-6
CDR3 protein: CASSYVTSGANVLTF
CDR3 DNA: TGTGCCAGCAGTTACGTGACGTCTGGGGCCAACGTCCTGACTTTC

D gene: .
clone size: few
V gene: TRBV19
J gene: TRBJ2-2
CDR3 protein: CASSILAPTGELFF
CDR3 DNA: TGTGCCAGTAGTATACTAGCGCCCACCGGGGAGCTGTTTTTT

D gene: .
clone size: few
V gene: TRBV5-6
J gene: TRBJ2-7
CDR3 protein: CASLVPQTYEQYF
CDR3 DNA: TGTGCCAGCCTGGTTCCGCAAACCTACGAGCAGTACTTC

D gene: .
clone size: few
V gene: TRBV25-1
J gene: TRBJ2-7
CDR3 protein: CASSEPRAYEQYF
CDR3 DNA: TGTGCCAGCAGTGAACCGAGGGCCTACGAGCAGTACTTC

D gene: .
clone size: .
V gene: TRBV10-3
J gene: TRBJ2-7
CDR3 protein: CAITEGPHYEQYF
CDR3 DNA: TGTGCCATCACCGAGGGGCCGCATTACGAGCAGTACTTC

D gene: TRBD2
clone size: few
V gene: TRBV27
J gene: TRBJ2-1
CDR3 protein: CASSLRLAGGYNEQFF
CDR3 DNA: TGTGCCAGCAGTTTACGCCTAGCGGGGGGCTACAATGAGCAGTTCTTC

D gene: .
clone size: .
V gene: TRBV28
J gene: TRBJ1-4
CDR3 protein: CASSSLRGSANEKLFF
CDR3 DNA: TGTGCCAGCAGTTCCCTCCGAGGGTCAGCTAATGAAAAACTGTTTTTT

D gene: TRBD1
clone size: .
V gene: TRBV6-1
J gene: TRBJ2-5
CDR3 protein: CASSAGTAQETQYF
CDR3 DNA: TGTGCCAGCAGTGCTGGGACAGCCCAAGAGACCCAGTACTTC

D gene: TRBD1
clone size: few
V gene: TRBV18
J gene: TRBJ2-1
CDR3 protein: CASSRKTGGANNEQFF
CDR3 DNA: TGTGCCAGCTCAAGAAAGACAGGGGGCGCCAACAATGAGCAGTTCTTC

D gene: TRBD1
clone size: .
V gene: TRBV7-9
J gene: TRBJ2-6
CDR3 protein: CASDWQGASGANVLTF
CDR3 DNA: TGTGCCAGCGATTGGCAGGGGGCTTCTGGGGCCAACGTCCTGACTTTC

D gene: TRBD2
clone size: few
V gene: TRBV29-1
J gene: TRBJ2-3
CDR3 protein: CSGRDRGLAGGPSTDTQYF
CDR3 DNA: TGCAGCGGTAGGGACAGAGGACTAGCGGGAGGGCCTAGCACAGATACGCAGTATTTT

D gene: .
clone size: .
V gene: TRBV5-1
J gene: TRBJ2-3
CDR3 protein: CASSLVDTQYF
CDR3 DNA: TGCGCCAGCAGCTTGGTAGATACGCAGTATTTT

D gene: .
clone size: few
V gene: TRBV2
J gene: TRBJ1-5
CDR3 protein: CASRPIPGGSNQPQHF
CDR3 DNA: TGTGCCAGCAGGCCAATACCGGGGGGTAGCAATCAGCCCCAGCATTTT

D gene: .
clone size: .
V gene: TRBV30
J gene: TRBJ2-7
CDR3 protein: CAWSVRSRPYEQYF
CDR3 DNA: TGTGCCTGGAGTGTACGAAGTCGCCCCTACGAGCAGTACTTC

D gene: TRBD1
clone size: .
V gene: TRBV13
J gene: TRBJ2-7
CDR3 protein: CASSLYPGQGYEQYF
CDR3 DNA: TGTGCCAGCAGCCTATACCCGGGACAGGGCTACGAGCAGTACTTC

D gene: .
clone size: few
V gene: TRBV7-6
J gene: TRBJ2-5
CDR3 protein: CASSLTEETQYF
CDR3 DNA: TGTGCCAGCAGCTTAACCGAAGAGACCCAGTACTTC

D gene: .
clone size: few
V gene: TRBV10-3
J gene: TRBJ2-7
CDR3 protein: CAISVSQGAYEQYF
CDR3 DNA: TGTGCCATCAGCGTTTCACAGGGAGCCTACGAGCAGTACTTC

D gene: .
clone size: few
V gene: TRBV5-1
J gene: TRBJ1-5
CDR3 protein: CASSPTDPDQPQHF
CDR3 DNA: TGCGCCAGCAGCCCGACAGATCCTGATCAGCCCCAGCATTTT

D gene: .
clone size: .
V gene: TRBV5-1
J gene: TRBJ1-5
CDR3 protein: CASSLGTGSNQPQHF
CDR3 DNA: TGCGCCAGCAGCTTGGGTACCGGCAGCAATCAGCCCCAGCATTTT

D gene: .
clone size: few
V gene: TRBV14
J gene: TRBJ2-2
CDR3 protein: CASSQVGGTGELFF
CDR3 DNA: TGTGCCAGCAGCCAAGTCGGAGGTACCGGGGAGCTGTTTTTT

D gene: .
clone size: .
V gene: TRBV6-5
J gene: TRBJ2-3
CDR3 protein: CASSPTSGSDTQYF
CDR3 DNA: TGTGCCAGCAGCCCGACCTCCGGGTCAGATACGCAGTATTTT

D gene: TRBD1
clone size: .
V gene: TRBV7-9
J gene: TRBJ1-1
CDR3 protein: CASSRPGTGTEAFF
CDR3 DNA: TGTGCCAGCAGCCGTCCCGGGACAGGGACGGAAGCTTTCTTT

D gene: .
clone size: .
V gene: TRBV5-4
J gene: TRBJ2-3
CDR3 protein: CASTSGTHSTDTQYF
CDR3 DNA: TGTGCCAGCACCTCTGGGACCCATAGCACAGATACGCAGTATTTT

D gene: TRBD2
clone size: .
V gene: TRBV5-6
J gene: TRBJ2-1
CDR3 protein: CASSLWTSWDEQFF
CDR3 DNA: TGTGCCAGCAGCCTCTGGACTAGCTGGGATGAGCAGTTCTTC

D gene: .
clone size: few
V gene: TRBV28
J gene: TRBJ1-2
CDR3 protein: CASSLIPGAHGYTF
CDR3 DNA: TGTGCCAGCAGTTTAATCCCAGGGGCCCACGGCTACACCTTC

D gene: .
clone size: .
V gene: TRBV28
J gene: TRBJ2-2
CDR3 protein: CASSPRTGELFF
CDR3 DNA: TGTGCCAGCAGTCCGAGGACCGGGGAGCTGTTTTTT